The sequence of this T cell receptor beta chain was determined in a study of blood T cell repertoires in COVID-19. Study-wide context: T cells, B-cell-depleted T cells, or PBMCs supplied cDNA or gDNA.

Trimming cost V 5 bases and J 0 bases, with 5 bases left between them. Germline loops: CDR1 SGHVS, CDR2 FNYEAQ. CDR3 length: 13 amino acids. Authors' analysis steps: Amplified reference gene primers provided the basis for estimating nucleated cell counts. The protocol was immunoSEQ multiplex PCR, while the TCRdb copy is restricted to in-frame clones and leaves out a portion. V and J calls and clone size are given by that table; D and trimming were obtained from the DNA. Of 25,000 or so clones listed, about 83% are singletons. Input material: peripheral blood. V gene TRBV7-6 combines with J gene TRBJ1-5; D is unclear. The receptor was derived from a man between 65 and 85 years old with acute or convalescent COVID-19. DNA of the CDR3: TGTGCCAGCAGCCCTAATAGCAATCAGCCCCAGCATTTT. Residues: CASSPNSNQPQHF.